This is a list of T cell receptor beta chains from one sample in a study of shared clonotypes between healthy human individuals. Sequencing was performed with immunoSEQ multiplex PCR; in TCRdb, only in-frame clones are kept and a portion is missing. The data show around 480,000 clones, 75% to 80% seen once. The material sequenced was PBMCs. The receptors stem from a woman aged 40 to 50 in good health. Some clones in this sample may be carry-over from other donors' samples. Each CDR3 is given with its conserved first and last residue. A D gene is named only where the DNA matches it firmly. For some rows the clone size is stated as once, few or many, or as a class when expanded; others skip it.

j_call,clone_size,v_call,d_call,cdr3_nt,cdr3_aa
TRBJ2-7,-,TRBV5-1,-,TGCGCCAGCAGCCGCGGTTCGCGGGGTTTCCGTACCTACGAGCAGTACTTC,CASSRGSRGFRTYEQYF
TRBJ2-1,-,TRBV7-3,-,TGTGCCAGCAGCTTAACCCCAGGGTGGTTAGACAATGAGCAGTTCTTC,CASSLTPGWLDNEQFF
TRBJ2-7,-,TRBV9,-,TGTGCCAGCAGCCCCCGACCCCGATCCTACGAGCAGTACTTC,CASSPRPRSYEQYF
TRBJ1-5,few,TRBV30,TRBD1,TGTGCCTGGAGTGTACGTGGACAGGGCGATCAGCCCCAGCATTTT,CAWSVRGQGDQPQHF
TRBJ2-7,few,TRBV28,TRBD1,TGTGCCAGCGACAGCCGGGACAGGGGCTCCTACGAGCAGTACTTC,CASDSRDRGSYEQYF
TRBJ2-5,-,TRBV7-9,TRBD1,TGTGCCAGCAGCCGAGGGACAGGGGCCGGTCGTCAAGAGACCCAGTACTTC,CASSRGTGAGRQETQYF
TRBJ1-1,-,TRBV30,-,TGTGCCTGGAATAATGGGGACACTGAAGCTTTCTTT,CAWNNGDTEAFF
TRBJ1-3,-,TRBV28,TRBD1,TGTGCCAGCAGCACTACGTGGGGGACAGGGGTCTCTGGAAACACCATATATTTT,CASSTTWGTGVSGNTIYF
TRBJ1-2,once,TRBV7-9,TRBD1,TGTGCCAGCAGCTTGCAGGGGGCGAACGGCTACACCTTC,CASSLQGANGYTF
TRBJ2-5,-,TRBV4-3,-,TGCGCCAGCAGCCAAGAGGGTCCGGCGGCGCAAGAGACCCAGTACTTC,CASSQEGPAAQETQYF
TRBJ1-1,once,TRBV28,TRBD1,TGTGCCAGCAGTCTGGTCCCGGGACAGGGCGAAGCTTTCTTT,CASSLVPGQGEAFF
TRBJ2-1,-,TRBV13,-,TGTGCCAGCAGCTTGCCTGGGCCCAGCAATGAGCAGTTCTTC,CASSLPGPSNEQFF
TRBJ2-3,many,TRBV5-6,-,TGTGCCAGCAGCTTGGCCGCGAGGAGCACAGATACGCAGTATTTT,CASSLAARSTDTQYF
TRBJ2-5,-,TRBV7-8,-,TGTGCCAGCAGTAGTAGCCTCCCCACTGGGACCCAGTACTTC,CASSSSLPTGTQYF
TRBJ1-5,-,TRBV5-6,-,TGTGCCAGCAGCATGGGGGGAAAAGGGCAGCCCCAGCATTTT,CASSMGGKGQPQHF
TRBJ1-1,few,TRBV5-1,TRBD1,TGCGCCAGCAGCACGGGACAGGGGGCTCTGAACACTGAAGCTTTCTTT,CASSTGQGALNTEAFF
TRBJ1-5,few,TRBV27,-,TGTGCCAGCAGTCCCATGGGTATGGTCGACAATCAGCCCCAGCATTTT,CASSPMGMVDNQPQHF
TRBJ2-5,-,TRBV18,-,TGTGCCAGCTCACCGGGCTACCAAGAGACCCAGTACTTC,CASSPGYQETQYF
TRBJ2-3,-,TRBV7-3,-,TGTGCCAGCAGCCCCCAGGGGCCTAGAAGTGGGGATACGCAGTATTTT,CASSPQGPRSGDTQYF
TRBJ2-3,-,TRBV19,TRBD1,TGTGCCAGTGCCCGTACAGGGGATCTCAGAGATACGCAGTATTTT,CASARTGDLRDTQYF
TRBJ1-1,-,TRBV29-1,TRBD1,TGCAGCGTCGCTACAGGGGGGAACACTGAAGCTTTCTTT,CSVATGGNTEAFF
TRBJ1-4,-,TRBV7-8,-,TGTGCCAGCAGCTTGTCGCCAGGGGTGAGGAATGAAAAACTGTTTTTT,CASSLSPGVRNEKLFF
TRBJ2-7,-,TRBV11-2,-,TGTGCCAGCAGCTTAGGAGCTAGCAGTCGCTCCTACGAGCAGTACTTC,CASSLGASSRSYEQYF
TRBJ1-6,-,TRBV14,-,TGTGCCAGCAGCCAGGGCTTCGCTTCGCCCGGCTATAATTCACCCCTCCACTTT,CASSQGFASPGYNSPLHF
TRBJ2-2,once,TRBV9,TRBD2,TGTGCCAGCAGCGACCGACTAGCGTTGAACACCGGGGAGCTGTTTTTT,CASSDRLALNTGELFF
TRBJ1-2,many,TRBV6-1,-,TGTGCCAGCAGAGAAACGGCATTTCATGGCTACACCTTC,CASRETAFHGYTF
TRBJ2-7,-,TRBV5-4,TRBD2,TGTGCCAGCAGCTTGGGACAGTCAAGGGGAGGGGAGCTCTCCTACGAGCAGTACTTC,CASSLGQSRGGELSYEQYF
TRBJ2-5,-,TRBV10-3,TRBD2,TGTGCCATCAGTGGAGCGGGAGGGCAAGAGACCCAGTACTTC,CAISGAGGQETQYF
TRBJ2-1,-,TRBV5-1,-,TGCGCCAGCAGCTTGGATCCGGGAGCGACGTACAATGAGCAGTTCTTC,CASSLDPGATYNEQFF
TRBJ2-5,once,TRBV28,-,TGTGCCAGCAGCCTTCTTGGGGAGCGGGAGACCCAGTACTTC,CASSLLGERETQYF
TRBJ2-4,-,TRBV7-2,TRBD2,TGTGCCAGCAGGGGGGGACTAGCGGGAGTGGCCAAAAACATTCAGTACTTC,CASRGGLAGVAKNIQYF
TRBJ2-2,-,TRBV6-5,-,TGTGCCAGCAGTCTACCGGGACAACGAGGGGGGGAGCTGTTTTTT,CASSLPGQRGGELFF
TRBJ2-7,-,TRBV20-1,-,TGCAGTGCTAGTACTAACTACGAGCAGTACTTC,CSASTNYEQYF
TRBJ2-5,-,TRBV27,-,TGTGCCAGCAGGCATAATCAGGAGACCCAGTACTTC,CASRHNQETQYF
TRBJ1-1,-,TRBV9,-,TGTGCCAGCACCCGGGTCCGGAGGGTCACTGAAGCTTTCTTT,CASTRVRRVTEAFF
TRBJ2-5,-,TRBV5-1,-,TGCGCCAGCCAAAGAAACGTCGGGACACAACAAGAGACCCAGTACTTC,CASQRNVGTQQETQYF
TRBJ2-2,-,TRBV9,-,TGTGCCAGCAGCCCTCGATTGGTCGGGGAGCTGTTTTTT,CASSPRLVGELFF